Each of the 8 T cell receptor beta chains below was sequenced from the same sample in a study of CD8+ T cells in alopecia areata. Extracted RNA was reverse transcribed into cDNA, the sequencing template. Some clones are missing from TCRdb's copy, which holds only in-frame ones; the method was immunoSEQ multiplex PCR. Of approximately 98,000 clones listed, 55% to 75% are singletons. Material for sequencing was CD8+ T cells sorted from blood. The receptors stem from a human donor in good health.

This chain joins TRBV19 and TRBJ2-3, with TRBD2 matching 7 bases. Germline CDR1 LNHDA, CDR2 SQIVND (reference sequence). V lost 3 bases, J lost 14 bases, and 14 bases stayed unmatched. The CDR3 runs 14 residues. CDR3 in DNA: TGTGCCAGTAGTATTGAAAGCGGGGTTCCGTCGTGGTATTTT. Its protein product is CASSIESGVPSWYF.

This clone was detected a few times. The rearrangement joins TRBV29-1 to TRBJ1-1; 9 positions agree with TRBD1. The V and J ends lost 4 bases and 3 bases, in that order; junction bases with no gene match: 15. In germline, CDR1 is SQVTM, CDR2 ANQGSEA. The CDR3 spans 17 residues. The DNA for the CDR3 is TGCAGCGTTGTAGGGTTGGGGCCACAGGGGGCCCACACTGAAGCTTTCTTT. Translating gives CSVVGLGPQGAHTEAFF.

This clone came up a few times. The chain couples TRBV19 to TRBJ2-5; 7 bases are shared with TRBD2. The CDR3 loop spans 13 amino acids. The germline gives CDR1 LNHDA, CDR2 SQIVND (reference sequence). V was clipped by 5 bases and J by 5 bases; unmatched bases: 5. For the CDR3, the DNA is TGTGCCAGTAGTGGCCGACTAGCCGAGACCCAGTACTTC. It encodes CASSGRLAETQYF.

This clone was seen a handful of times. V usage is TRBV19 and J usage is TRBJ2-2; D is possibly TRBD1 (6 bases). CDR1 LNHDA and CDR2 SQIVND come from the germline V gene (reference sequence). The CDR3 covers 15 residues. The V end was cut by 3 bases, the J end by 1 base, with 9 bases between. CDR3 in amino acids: CASSMWTENTGELFF. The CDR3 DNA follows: TGTGCCAGTAGTATGTGGACAGAGAACACCGGGGAGCTGTTTTTT.

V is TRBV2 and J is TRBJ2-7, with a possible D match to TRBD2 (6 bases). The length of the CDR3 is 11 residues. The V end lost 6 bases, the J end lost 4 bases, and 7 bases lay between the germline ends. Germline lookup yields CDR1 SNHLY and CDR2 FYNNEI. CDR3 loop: CASRGGYEQYF. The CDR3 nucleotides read TGTGCCAGCAGGGGGGGTTACGAGCAGTACTTC.

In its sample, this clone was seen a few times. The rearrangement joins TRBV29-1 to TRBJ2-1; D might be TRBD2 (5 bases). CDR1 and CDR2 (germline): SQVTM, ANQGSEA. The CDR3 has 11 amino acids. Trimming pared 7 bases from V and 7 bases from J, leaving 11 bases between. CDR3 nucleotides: TGCAGCGCCCGGGGTGAGAATGAGCAGTTCTTC. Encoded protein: CSARGENEQFF.

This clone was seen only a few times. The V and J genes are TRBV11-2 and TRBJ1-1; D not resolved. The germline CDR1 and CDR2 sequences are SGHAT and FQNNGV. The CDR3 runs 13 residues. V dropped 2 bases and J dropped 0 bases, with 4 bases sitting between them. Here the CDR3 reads CASSLSLNTEAFF. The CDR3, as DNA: TGTGCCAGCAGCTTAAGTCTGAACACTGAAGCTTTCTTT.

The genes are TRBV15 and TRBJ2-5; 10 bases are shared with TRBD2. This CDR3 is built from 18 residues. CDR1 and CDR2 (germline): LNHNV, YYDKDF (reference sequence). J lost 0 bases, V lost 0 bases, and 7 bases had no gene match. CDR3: CATSREGSGGRYQETQYF. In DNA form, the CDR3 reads TGTGCCACCAGCAGAGAGGGTAGCGGGGGGCGTTACCAAGAGACCCAGTACTTC.